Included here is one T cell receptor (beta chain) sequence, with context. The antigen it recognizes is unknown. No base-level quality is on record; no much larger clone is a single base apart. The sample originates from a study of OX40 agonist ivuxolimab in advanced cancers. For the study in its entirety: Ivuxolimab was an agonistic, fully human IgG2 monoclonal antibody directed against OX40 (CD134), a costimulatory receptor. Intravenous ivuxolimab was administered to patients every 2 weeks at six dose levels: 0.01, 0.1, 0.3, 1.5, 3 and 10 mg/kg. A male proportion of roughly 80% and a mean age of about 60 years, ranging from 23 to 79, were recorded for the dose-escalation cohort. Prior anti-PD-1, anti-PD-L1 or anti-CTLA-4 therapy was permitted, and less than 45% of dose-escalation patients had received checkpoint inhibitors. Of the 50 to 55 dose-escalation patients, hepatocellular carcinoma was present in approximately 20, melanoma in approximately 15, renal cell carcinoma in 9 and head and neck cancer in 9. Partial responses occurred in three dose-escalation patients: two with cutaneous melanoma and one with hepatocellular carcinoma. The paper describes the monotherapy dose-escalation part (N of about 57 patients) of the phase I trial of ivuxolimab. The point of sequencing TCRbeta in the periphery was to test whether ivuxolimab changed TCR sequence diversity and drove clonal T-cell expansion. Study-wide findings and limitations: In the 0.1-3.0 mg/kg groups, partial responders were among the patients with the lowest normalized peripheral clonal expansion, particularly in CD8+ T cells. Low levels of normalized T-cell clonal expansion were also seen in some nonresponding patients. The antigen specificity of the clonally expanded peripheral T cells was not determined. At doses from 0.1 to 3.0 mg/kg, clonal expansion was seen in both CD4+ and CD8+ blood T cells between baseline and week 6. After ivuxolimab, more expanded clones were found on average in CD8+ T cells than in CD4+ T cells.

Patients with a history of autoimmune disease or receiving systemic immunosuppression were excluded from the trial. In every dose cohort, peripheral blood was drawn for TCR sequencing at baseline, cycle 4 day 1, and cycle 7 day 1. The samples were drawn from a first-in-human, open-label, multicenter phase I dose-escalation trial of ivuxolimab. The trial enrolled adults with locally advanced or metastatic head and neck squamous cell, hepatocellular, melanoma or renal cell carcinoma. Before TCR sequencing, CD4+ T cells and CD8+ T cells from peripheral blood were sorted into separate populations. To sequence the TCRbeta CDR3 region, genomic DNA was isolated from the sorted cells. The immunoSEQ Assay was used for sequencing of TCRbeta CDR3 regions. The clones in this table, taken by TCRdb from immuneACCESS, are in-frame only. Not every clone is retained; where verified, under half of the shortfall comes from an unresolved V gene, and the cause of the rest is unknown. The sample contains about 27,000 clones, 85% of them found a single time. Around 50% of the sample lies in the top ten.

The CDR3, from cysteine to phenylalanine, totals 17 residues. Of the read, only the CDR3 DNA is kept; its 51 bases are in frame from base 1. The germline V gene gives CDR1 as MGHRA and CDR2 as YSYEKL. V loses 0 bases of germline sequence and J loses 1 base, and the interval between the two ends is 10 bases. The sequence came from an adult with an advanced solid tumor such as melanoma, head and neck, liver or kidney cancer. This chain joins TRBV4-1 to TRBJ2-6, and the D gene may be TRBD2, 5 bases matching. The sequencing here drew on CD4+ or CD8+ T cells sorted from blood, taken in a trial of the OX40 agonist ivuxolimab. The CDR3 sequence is CASSQDVPGSGANVLTF. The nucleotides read TGCGCCAGCAGCCAAGACGTCCCGGGGTCTGGGGCCAACGTCCTGACTTTC.